The rows below give T cell receptor beta chains drawn from one sample of a study of blood T cell repertoires in COVID-19. Here immunoSEQ multiplex PCR was the method, and the copy in TCRdb shows in-frame clones only, minus some. The table has about 41,000 clones, more than 75% seen once; the top ten hold around 3.6%. Sequenced sample: peripheral blood. Source of these receptors: a man aged 40-49 years with COVID-19, enrolled during active disease. Both conserved end residues are part of each CDR3. D genes are given only for firm matches. For some rows the clone size is stated as once, few or many, or as a class when expanded; others skip it.

J | size | D | V | DNA | CDR3
TRBJ1-2 | NA | TRBD1 | TRBV18 | TGTGCCAGCTCACCCGGACAGGGTTATACCTTC | CASSPGQGYTF
TRBJ2-7 | NA | TRBD2 | TRBV7-9 | TGTGCCAGCAGCCACCCTGGACTAGCGGGAGGGCCATTGTCCTACGAGCAGTACTTC | CASSHPGLAGGPLSYEQYF
TRBJ2-3 | NA | TRBD1 | TRBV6-6 | TGTGCCAGCCTCAGGGGGAGCACAGATACGCAGTATTTT | CASLRGSTDTQYF
TRBJ1-5 | NA | TRBD1 | TRBV30 | TGTGCCTGGAGTGGTGCCGGGACAGGCAATCAGCCCCAGCATTTT | CAWSGAGTGNQPQHF
TRBJ2-2 | NA | TRBD1 | TRBV28 | TGTGCCAGCAGTTTAGGCCCCCCGGGACAGGGGATGAGGACCGGGGAGCTGTTTTTT | CASSLGPPGQGMRTGELFF
TRBJ2-2 | NA | NA | TRBV2 | TGTGCCAGCAAAGAGTCACCCACCGGGGAGCTGTTTTTT | CASKESPTGELFF
TRBJ2-2 | NA | NA | TRBV19 | TGTGCCAGTAGTAAGGAGACTCTTGACACCGGGGAGCTGTTTTTT | CASSKETLDTGELFF
TRBJ1-3 | NA | NA | TRBV29-1 | TGCAGCGCCGGACACAGCTCTGGAAACACCATATATTTT | CSAGHSSGNTIYF
TRBJ2-5 | NA | TRBD2 | TRBV27 | TGTGCCAGCAGCCCTACTAGCGGGATCCAAGAGACCCAGTACTTC | CASSPTSGIQETQYF
TRBJ1-2 | NA | TRBD1 | TRBV6-1 | TGTGCCAGCAGTGATGGGGGACAGGGGGCCCGAGGCTACACCTTC | CASSDGGQGARGYTF
TRBJ2-3 | few | TRBD2 | TRBV7-3 | TGTGCCAGCAGCTCACAACTAGCGGGAGCGAGAGATACGCAGTATTTT | CASSSQLAGARDTQYF
TRBJ1-5 | NA | TRBD1 | TRBV5-8 | TGTGCCAGCAGCACGGGACAGGGAACGGAGCCCCAGCATTTT | CASSTGQGTEPQHF
TRBJ1-3 | once | TRBD1 | TRBV11-2 | TGTGCCAGCAGTCAAGGCCTCACAGGGGCTGGAAACACCATATATTTT | CASSQGLTGAGNTIYF
TRBJ2-5 | once | TRBD1 | TRBV2 | TGTGCCAGCACCCCCGACAGGGGGCTTGGAGAGACCCAGTACTTC | CASTPDRGLGETQYF
TRBJ1-2 | NA | TRBD1 | TRBV3-1/TRBV3-2 | TGTGCCAGCAGCCGAGGGACAGGGGAGGGCTATGGCTACACCTTC | CASSRGTGEGYGYTF
TRBJ2-3 | NA | NA | TRBV12-3/TRBV12-4 | TGTGTCACCTCCGCAGGGAACACAGATACGCAGTATTTT | CVTSAGNTDTQYF
TRBJ2-7 | NA | TRBD2 | TRBV19 | TGTGCCAGTAGAAAAACCGGGACTATCAACTCCTACGAGCAGTACTTC | CASRKTGTINSYEQYF
TRBJ2-7 | NA | TRBD2 | TRBV3-1/TRBV3-2 | TGTGCCAGCAGCCCTAGACTAGCGGGAGGGGTTAAATACGAGCAGTACTTC | CASSPRLAGGVKYEQYF
TRBJ2-7 | few | NA | TRBV11-1 | TGTGCCAGCAGCTTAGGCCCAGGCCGCGAGCAGTACTTC | CASSLGPGREQYF
TRBJ2-5 | NA | TRBD2 | TRBV3-1/TRBV3-2 | TGTGCCAGCAGCCAGTTACCTGCGGGAGCGGGGGAGACCCAGTACTTC | CASSQLPAGAGETQYF
TRBJ1-1 | once | NA | TRBV28 | TGTGCCAGCAGTTTAACGGAGGGGTGGAGGACTGAAGCTTTCTTT | CASSLTEGWRTEAFF
TRBJ1-5 | NA | TRBD1 | TRBV19 | TGTGCCAGTAGTAGGAGGACAGGGCCTCAGCCCCAGCATTTT | CASSRRTGPQPQHF
TRBJ1-3 | NA | TRBD1 | TRBV5-1 | TGCGCCAGCAGCTTGGGGTTCGGACAGGTCCTCTCTGGAAACACCATATATTTT | CASSLGFGQVLSGNTIYF
TRBJ1-1 | NA | NA | TRBV6-4 | TGTGCCAGCAGTGACCCGGTGTTCTGGGCTTTCTTT | CASSDPVFWAFF
TRBJ2-2 | NA | TRBD2 | TRBV28 | TGTGCCAGCAGTTTAAGGGCGGGAGGGCCGTATGGGGAGCTGTTTTTT | CASSLRAGGPYGELFF
TRBJ2-7 | few | TRBD2 | TRBV3-1/TRBV3-2 | TGTGCCAGCAGCCAAGTGACTAGCGGGGGTGGCGAGCAGTACTTC | CASSQVTSGGGEQYF
TRBJ2-6 | once | NA | TRBV5-1 | TGCGCCAGCAGCTTTGACAGCTCTGGGGCCAACGTCCTGACTTTC | CASSFDSSGANVLTF
TRBJ2-7 | NA | NA | TRBV6-1 | TGTGCCAGCAGTGAAGCGGCGGGGACCCCCTACGAGCAGTACTTC | CASSEAAGTPYEQYF
TRBJ1-2 | NA | NA | TRBV29-1 | TGCAGCGTTGATGGGGGGGGTGGCTACACCTTC | CSVDGGGGYTF
TRBJ1-2 | NA | NA | TRBV5-4 | TGTGCCAGCAGCTTGGTCGGGAGGGTTCGTAGAAACTATGGCTACACCTTC | CASSLVGRVRRNYGYTF
TRBJ2-1 | NA | TRBD2 | TRBV19 | TGTGCCAGTAGCCGACTAGCGTACCAAAACAATGAGCAGTTCTTC | CASSRLAYQNNEQFF
TRBJ2-3 | once | TRBD2 | TRBV7-3 | TGTGCCAGCAGCCCTGGGGCTAGCGGCCTCCATACGCAGTATTTT | CASSPGASGLHTQYF
TRBJ1-2 | NA | TRBD1 | TRBV28 | TGTGCCATCCTCCGGGACAGGGGCGAAGGCTACACCTTC | CAILRDRGEGYTF
TRBJ1-6 | NA | NA | TRBV7-2 | TGTGCCAGCAGCTTGGGCCCGTATAATTCACCCCTCCACTTT | CASSLGPYNSPLHF
TRBJ1-5 | NA | NA | TRBV19 | TGTGCCAGTAGTATAATGGGAGGCAATCAGCCCCAGCATTTT | CASSIMGGNQPQHF
TRBJ2-3 | NA | TRBD1 | TRBV19 | TGTGCCAGTAGTAGGACAGGGAACACAGATACGCAGTATTTT | CASSRTGNTDTQYF
TRBJ1-5 | NA | NA | TRBV23-1 | TGCGCCAGCAAGCACATGTTGCTCGGGGTGGGCAATCAGCCCCAGCATTTT | CASKHMLLGVGNQPQHF
TRBJ1-3 | NA | TRBD1 | TRBV28 | TGTGCCAGCAGGGCACAGGGGATACCTGGAAACACCATATATTTT | CASRAQGIPGNTIYF
TRBJ1-3 | NA | NA | TRBV19 | TGTGCCAGTAGCCCCCTGCGGGGGCGCGGAAACACCATATATTTT | CASSPLRGRGNTIYF
TRBJ2-5 | NA | TRBD1 | TRBV27 | TGTGCCAGCAGTCTAACAGGGGATCAAGAGACCCAGTACTTC | CASSLTGDQETQYF
TRBJ1-1 | NA | TRBD1 | TRBV18 | TGTGCCAGCTCAAGGACAGGTAACACTGAAGCTTTCTTT | CASSRTGNTEAFF
TRBJ1-3 | NA | NA | TRBV9 | TGTGCCAGCAGCGCGGGAGTTGATGCTGGAAACACCATATATTTT | CASSAGVDAGNTIYF
TRBJ1-5 | NA | TRBD1 | TRBV30 | TGTGCCTGGAGTCTCGAGACAGGGGCTAATCAGCCCCAGCATTTT | CAWSLETGANQPQHF
TRBJ2-1 | NA | TRBD2 | TRBV19 | TGTGCCAGTAGTACCCTCACTAGCGGGGGAGGTAATGAGCAGTTCTTC | CASSTLTSGGGNEQFF